The subject of this entry is one TCR beta chain. This receptor's antigen is unknown. Base qualities are not recorded, but no much larger clone differs from it by a single base. In the germline V gene (reference sequence), CDR1 corresponds to SEHNR and CDR2 to FQNEAQ. At the junction V is shortened by 4 bases and J by 7 bases, with 11 bases in between. Including the terminal cysteine and phenylalanine, the CDR3 comprises 13 residues. The CDR3 DNA has 39 bases and is translated from base 1. The time point tag for this specimen amounts to: baseline before first vaccination. Samples from vaccinated people were obtained from the UK trials COV001 and COV002, which included a single-blind randomized controlled phase 2/3 trial of AZD1222 (ChAdOx1 nCoV-19) in healthy adults. For TCRbeta chain sequencing, PBMC samples from trial participants were taken at day 0 and at day 28 after the second dose. The sample belongs to a study of T cell responses to AZD1222 COVID-19 vaccine (dated by TCRdb to about 2021). In terms of the full investigation: AZD1222 recipients given second doses at about 4 weeks or at about 12 weeks were pooled, since spike-specific TCR depth and breadth were not found to differ between the two schedules. Trial participants were enrolled by age into 18-55, 56-69 and 70-plus year subgroups, with roughly 160, 29 and 62 TCR-sequenced participants respectively. TCR sequencing was performed for roughly 250 trial participants, of whom around 200 were given two doses of AZD1222 and approximately 25 were given two doses of MenACWY control vaccine.

The CDR3 regions of human TCRbeta chains were analyzed by immunosequencing. In the authors' own workflow: TCRs in the repertoires were matched against a reference library of SARS-CoV-2-specific TCRs that had been generated with the MIRA antigen-specificity platform. Breadth was defined as the fraction of unique TCRs that were SARS-CoV-2-associated. Depth was defined as the fraction of total T cells that were SARS-CoV-2-associated. Using the MIRA data, each spike-specific TCR was mapped to the spike region that the TCR reacts to and placed in a CD4 or CD8 class. Log10-transformed breadth and depth values were compared by one-way ANOVA with Sidak's multiple comparisons tests. This immuneACCESS table, as held by TCRdb, lists in-frame sequences with V and J called but not all clones. Of the missing ones, under half trace to an unresolved V gene in checked studies; the others have no known cause. V and J calls and clone size are copied from that table; D and trimming were computed from the DNA. For this sample the table gives 70,000 to 85,000 clones, of which roughly 88% were detected only once. Clones ranked in the top ten supply about 2.5% of the sample.

Broad study findings and their caveats: After two AZD1222 doses, spike-specific TCR breadth and depth were significantly higher than at day 0 and than in MenACWY recipients. Conclusions about previously exposed vaccinees are limited, since just 6 or 7 AZD1222 recipients were seropositive for SARS-CoV-2 at baseline. Reportedly, close to half of the unique spike-specific TCRs recognized epitopes lying outside the regions that are mutated in the B.1.351 and B.1.1.7 variants. In the small 56-69-year group, the increase in depth fell short of significance, most likely because of low power. Most participants were white British and females outnumbered males, and the authors suggested that clonal diversity may have been underestimated. Because no day 14 peak-response samples were available, the repertoires could be characterized only after the peak T cell response. The whole spike protein was spanned by vaccine-associated CD4 TCRs, and dominant responses were seen in regions 160-218 and 743-854.

The V and J genes are TRBV7-9 and TRBJ1-5, with no confidently assigned D gene. The sequence was obtained from an adult in good health. The specimen was peripheral blood, collected on day 0 of AZD1222 vaccination. In nucleotide form, the sequence is TGTGCCAGCAGCTCTCAAATGGAACAGCCCCAGCATTTT. This sequence encodes CASSSQMEQPQHF.